The 6 T cell receptor beta chains below come from one sample, sequenced in a study of T cell changes during pregnancy in multiple sclerosis. The assay was immunoSEQ multiplex PCR, and TCRdb's table has in-frame clones only and misses some. The repertoire holds tens of thousands of clones, with just over 90% as singletons. Sample: peripheral blood, taken in the second trimester of pregnancy. Source of these receptors: a female donor in good health, enrolled as a control in a pregnancy study.

The genes are TRBV25-1 and TRBJ1-1, with a possible D match to TRBD1 (5 bases). From germline, CDR1 is MGHDK and CDR2 SYGVNS. CDR3 length equals 15 residues. V was trimmed by 3 bases and J by 3 bases, leaving 14 bases between them. CDR3 residues: CASSDPAGGDTEAFF. The CDR3 DNA reads TGTGCCAGCAGTGATCCGGCCGGGGGGGACACTGAAGCTTTCTTT.

The gene calls are TRBV27 and TRBJ1-2; 10 bases are a match to TRBD1. CDR3 length: 15 amino acids. Germline trimming cut 5 bases from V and 1 base from J; bases unmatched to any gene: 4. In germline, CDR1 is MNHEY, CDR2 SMNVEV (reference sequence). The CDR3 here is CASSPRDRGNYGYTF. CDR3 sequence (DNA): TGTGCCAGCAGTCCCCGGGACAGGGGTAACTATGGCTACACCTTC.

This chain connects TRBV30 to TRBJ2-5; TRBD1 agrees at 9 bases. The CDR3 is 13 residues long. The trim removed 2 bases at V and 9 bases at J, leaving 7 bases unmatched. CDR1 and CDR2 from the germline V gene are GTSNPN and SVGIG (reference sequence). The CDR3 loop reads CAWSYDRGGSQYF. CDR3 nucleotide sequence: TGTGCCTGGAGTTATGACAGGGGGGGGTCCCAGTACTTC.

CDR3 sequence: CASSDLAVSWIWGYTF. DNA for the CDR3: TGTGCCAGCAGTGACCTCGCGGTCAGTTGGATTTGGGGCTACACCTTC. V and J are TRBV6-1 and TRBJ1-2; D gene unclear. CDR3 length equals 16 residues. The V gene lost 3 bases and the J gene lost 8 bases, with 22 bases spanning the gap. CDR1 is MNHNS, CDR2 SASEGT, per germline.

The gene calls are TRBV4-1 and TRBJ1-2; D remains unclear. Germline loops: CDR1 MGHRA, CDR2 YSYEKL. V was trimmed by 3 bases and J by 5 bases, leaving 19 bases between them. This CDR3 is 16 amino acids long. The CDR3 loop is CASSQASATQSYGYTF. The CDR3 DNA is TGCGCCAGCAGCCAGGCATCAGCCACACAGTCTTATGGCTACACCTTC.

V usage is TRBV7-2 and J usage is TRBJ2-3, with 9 bases matching TRBD2. CDR1 and CDR2 (germline): SGHTA, FQGNSA. J lost 2 bases, V lost 3 bases, and 6 bases had no gene match. This CDR3 is 16 amino acids long. The CDR3, as DNA: TGTGCCAGCAGCTTGGCGGCGGGGGGGACCACAGATACGCAGTATTTT. Translated, it gives CASSLAAGGTTDTQYF.